This T cell receptor (beta chain) was recorded in a study of control samples from healthy donors and cancer patients. Germline CDR1 LGHNA, CDR2 YSLEER. This CDR3 has 15 residues. About this clone itself: One junction end does not reproduce the germline sequence, and a read error may be involved.

Profiled with immunoSEQ multiplex PCR; TCRdb holds only in-frame clones, not every one. The repertoire holds 200,000 to 250,000 clones, with roughly 94% as singletons. The source is a middle-aged man in good health. The sequenced sample consisted of blood. V gene TRBV4-3 combines with J gene TRBJ2-1; D not certain. This chain's CDR3 is CASSQGGSSYNEQLF. CDR3 in DNA: TGCGCCAGCAGCCAGGGTGGTAGCTCCTACAATGAGCAGCTCTTC.